These 8 T cell receptor beta chains share one sample of origin, sequenced in a study of blood T cells in healthy people across ages. A second about 7 to 12 cycle PCR used barcoded and J-beta primers. A single record per CDR3 protein comes from TCRdb applying MiXCR to the 5' RACE reads. This sample has some 1 million distinct CDR3 sequences, with 45% found just once. Sequenced sample: blood. These receptors came from a woman in her sixties in good health.

The rearrangement joins TRBV10-1 to TRBJ2-1; TRBD2 aligns across 9 bases. This CDR3 is 14 amino acids long. The V and J ends lost 2 bases and 7 bases, in that order; junction bases with no gene match: 3. Looked up from germline, CDR1 is WNHNN and CDR2 is SYGVQD (reference sequence). CDR3 sequence (DNA): TGCGCCAGCAGTGAGAGCGGGAGGTTGAATGAGCAGTTCTTC. Encoded protein: CASSESGRLNEQFF.

This chain links TRBV29-1 with TRBJ2-3, with D tentatively TRBD1 or TRBD2 (5 bases each). The V end was cut by 1 base, the J end by 3 bases, with 20 bases between. CDR3 length: 17 amino acids. CDR1 and CDR2 (germline): SQVTM, ANQGSEA. The CDR3 loop reads CSVEAGFSGIGTDTQYF. In DNA, the CDR3 is TGCAGCGTTGAAGCGGGATTTTCAGGGATTGGTACAGATACGCAGTATTTT.

Note on this clonotype: A much larger clone lies a single base off, so this may be a read error. The chain employs TRBV10-3 and TRBJ2-5; 12 bases line up with TRBD1. Per the germline V gene, CDR1 is ENHRY and CDR2 is SYGVKD. This CDR3 spans 15 amino acids. V gave up 6 bases and J gave up 5 bases; unmatched junction bases: 7. The CDR3 DNA reads TGTGCCATCAGGCCCGGGACAGGGGGCATGGAGACCCAGTACTTC. Its protein is CAIRPGTGGMETQYF.

This clonotype has a handful of counts. The chain recombines TRBV28 with TRBJ2-7; perhaps TRBD2 as D (5 bases). Germline loops: CDR1 MDHEN, CDR2 SYDVKM. This CDR3 is 12 amino acids long. The CDR3 here is CGTGTSIYEQYF. The CDR3 bases are TGTGGCACCGGAACTAGTATCTACGAGCAGTACTTC.

This clonotype was counted between two and nine times. This chain uses TRBV10-2 with TRBJ2-5; D is possibly TRBD1 or TRBD2 (5 bases each). Trimming took 10 bases from V and 4 from J, leaving 10 bases between them. Germline V CDR1 and CDR2: WSHSY, SAAADI. This CDR3 spans 11 amino acids. CDR3 coding DNA: TGCGCCACCACTGGGGGAGAGACCCAGTACTTC. This translates into CATTGGETQYF.

The rearrangement uses TRBV2 and TRBJ2-7; D is perhaps TRBD1 (5 bases). V was cut by 1 base and J by 3 bases, with 16 bases left in between. The germline V gene has CDR1 SNHLY and CDR2 FYNNEI. The CDR3 sequence is 16 residues long. The CDR3 here is CASSEGSSQGGYEQYF. CDR3 bases: TGTGCCAGCAGTGAAGGTAGCTCTCAGGGTGGCTACGAGCAGTACTTC.

This clonotype was detected only a few times. The chain carries TRBV4-1 and TRBJ1-5; D ambiguous. With 2 bases removed from V and 4 bases from J, the gap between germline ends came to 18 bases. The germline V gene has CDR1 MGHRA and CDR2 YSYEKL. The CDR3 has 17 residues. The CDR3 sequence: CASSQYSGSVGNQPQHF. In nucleotides, the CDR3 is TGCGCCAGCAGCCAATATAGTGGCAGTGTGGGTAATCAGCCCCAGCATTTT.

The chain couples TRBV20-1 to TRBJ2-7, with TRBD1 matching over 11 bases. CDR3 size: 13 residues. The trim removed 2 bases at V and 6 bases at J, leaving 3 bases unmatched. Germline CDR1 and CDR2: DFQATT and SNEGSKA (reference sequence). CDR3 amino acids: CSARQDRGLEQYF. The CDR3 DNA sequence: TGCAGTGCTAGACAGGACAGGGGGCTCGAGCAGTACTTC.